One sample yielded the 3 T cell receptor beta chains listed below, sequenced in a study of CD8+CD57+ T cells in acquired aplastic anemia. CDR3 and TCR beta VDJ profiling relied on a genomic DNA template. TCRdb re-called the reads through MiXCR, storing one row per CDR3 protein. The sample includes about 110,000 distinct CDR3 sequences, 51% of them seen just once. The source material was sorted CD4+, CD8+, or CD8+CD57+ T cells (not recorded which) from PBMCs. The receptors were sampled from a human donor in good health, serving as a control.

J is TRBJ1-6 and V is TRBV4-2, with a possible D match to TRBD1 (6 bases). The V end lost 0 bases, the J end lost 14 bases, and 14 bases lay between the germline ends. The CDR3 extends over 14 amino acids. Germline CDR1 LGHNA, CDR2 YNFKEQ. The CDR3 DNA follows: TGTGCCAGCAGCCAAGAGGGGGGCTTGGGGACCCTCCACTTT. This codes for CASSQEGGLGTLHF.

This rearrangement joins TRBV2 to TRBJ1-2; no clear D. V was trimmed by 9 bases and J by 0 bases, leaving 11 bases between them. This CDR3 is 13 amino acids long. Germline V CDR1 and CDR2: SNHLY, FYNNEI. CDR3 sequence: CASRAQTNYGYTF. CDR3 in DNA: TGTGCCAGTCGGGCTCAAACTAACTATGGCTACACCTTC. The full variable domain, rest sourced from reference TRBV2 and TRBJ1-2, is EPEVTQTPSHQVTQMGQEVILRCVPISNHLYFYWYRQILGQKVEFLVSFYNNEISEKSEIFDDQFSVERPDGSNFTLKIRSTKLEDSAMYFCASRAQTNYGYTFGSGTRLTVV.

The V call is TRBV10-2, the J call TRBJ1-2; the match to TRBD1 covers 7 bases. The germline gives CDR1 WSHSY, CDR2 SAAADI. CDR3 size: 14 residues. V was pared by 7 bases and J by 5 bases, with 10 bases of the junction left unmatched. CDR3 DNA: TGCGCCAGCATGAGAAGGGGGCAGGAGTATGGCTACACCTTC. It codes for CASMRRGQEYGYTF.